These 21 T cell receptor beta chains were all obtained from the same sample, sequenced in a study of T cell changes during pregnancy in multiple sclerosis. The table came from immunoSEQ multiplex PCR; TCRdb's copy has only in-frame clones and leaves some out. Found here are roughly 80,000 clones, 93% of them singletons; the top ten hold roughly 2.5%. Sequenced material: peripheral blood, taken in the second trimester of pregnancy. The source is a female donor with multiple sclerosis, enrolled in a pregnancy study.

V and J are TRBV7-9 and TRBJ2-5, with no clear D. The germline V and J ends were trimmed by 6 bases and 5 bases, with 7 bases remaining between them. CDR3 length equals 11 residues. CDR1 is SEHNR, CDR2 FQNEAQ, per germline (reference sequence). CDR3 DNA sequence: TGTGCCAGCAGTCTTTATGAGACCCAGTACTTC. Translation: CASSLYETQYF. The whole variable domain, remainder taken from reference TRBV7-9 and TRBJ2-5, is DTGVSQNPRHKITKRGQNVTFRCDPISEHNRLYWYRQTLGQGPEFLTYFQNEAQLEKSRLLSDRFSAERPKGSFSTLEIQRTEQGDSAMYLCASSLYETQYFGPGTRLLVL.

V usage is TRBV2 and J usage is TRBJ1-4, with TRBD1 matching 9 bases. The germline V gene has CDR1 SNHLY and CDR2 FYNNEI. The CDR3 is made up of 14 amino acids. The J segment lost 7 bases and the V segment lost 6 bases, leaving 6 bases of the junction unmatched. The CDR3 nucleotides read TGTGCCAGCAGGGGACAGGGTGGTGGTGAAAAACTGTTTTTT. It encodes CASRGQGGGEKLFF. The entire variable domain, with the rest obtained from reference TRBV2 and TRBJ1-4, is as follows: EPEVTQTPSHQVTQMGQEVILRCVPISNHLYFYWYRQILGQKVEFLVSFYNNEISEKSEIFDDQFSVERPDGSNFTLKIRSTKLEDSAMYFCASRGQGGGEKLFFGSGTQLSVL.

V is TRBV27 and J is TRBJ1-1, with TRBD1 as a possible D gene (5 bases). Germline V gives CDR1 MNHEY, CDR2 SMNVEV (reference sequence). Trimming took off 7 bases at V and 6 bases at J, with 21 bases between the two ends. CDR3 length equals 15 residues. Written as DNA, the CDR3 is TGTGCCAGCATCCTCAGGGCCGACGTTAACGCTGAAGCTTTCTTT. Its translation is CASILRADVNAEAFF.

The chain recombines TRBV19 with TRBJ2-4; no firm D call. Trimming pared 2 bases from V and 5 bases from J, leaving 4 bases between. The CDR3 runs 12 residues. The V gene's germline CDR1 is LNHDA and CDR2 SQIVND (reference sequence). DNA of the CDR3: TGTGCCAGTAGTATACAGGAAAACATTCAGTACTTC. Its protein is CASSIQENIQYF.

CDR3 coding DNA: TGTGCCATCAGTGAGTCCAGGGGGAGCAGGGGCACTAATGAAAAACTGTTTTTT. Its protein is CAISESRGSRGTNEKLFF. The chain couples TRBV10-3 to TRBJ1-4, with TRBD1 matching over 7 bases. Germline trimming cut 0 bases from V and 2 bases from J; bases unmatched to any gene: 9. The CDR3 covers 18 residues. Germline CDR1 reads ENHRY; CDR2 reads SYGVKD.

The J gene is TRBJ2-5, the V gene TRBV11-1; 11 bases map to TRBD2. The CDR3 is 17 residues long. After removal of 2 bases from V and 0 bases from J, the junction contained 5 bases not matched to a gene. The V gene's germline CDR1 is SGHAT and CDR2 FQDESV (reference sequence). The CDR3 nucleotides are TGTGCCAGCAGCTTATCCTTAGCGGGGGGGAACCAAGAGACCCAGTACTTC. It codes for CASSLSLAGGNQETQYF.

The rearrangement joins TRBV2 to TRBJ2-7, with TRBD2 matching over 11 bases. V shed 6 bases, J shed 0 bases, and the junction held 4 bases outside the gene matches. Looked up from germline, CDR1 is SNHLY and CDR2 is FYNNEI. The CDR3 length is 15 residues. CDR3 sequence reads: CASRTSGGFSYEQYF. In nucleotides, the CDR3 is TGTGCCAGCAGAACTAGCGGGGGCTTCTCCTACGAGCAGTACTTC.

This chain links TRBV5-5 with TRBJ2-7; 8 bases match TRBD1. Trimming at V came to 4 bases and at J to 5 bases, leaving 8 bases not matched to a gene. Germline CDR1 is SGHKS and CDR2 is YYEKEE (reference sequence). This CDR3 contains 14 residues. CDR3 DNA sequence: TGTGCCAGCAGCCGCGCGGGACAGGCTAACGAGCAGTACTTC. Its translation: CASSRAGQANEQYF.

This clone was observed a single time. The genes are TRBV28 and TRBJ2-3; 8 nucleotides agree with TRBD1. This CDR3 has 20 amino acids. From germline, CDR1 is MDHEN and CDR2 SYDVKM. V was clipped by 4 bases and J by 0 bases; unmatched bases: 18. This chain's CDR3 is CASSSNRPQGQVFSTDTQYF. The CDR3 bases are TGTGCCAGCAGTTCCAACCGTCCCCAGGGACAGGTATTTAGCACAGATACGCAGTATTTT.

The chain carries TRBV29-1 and TRBJ1-1, with D perhaps TRBD1 (5 bases). Germline values: CDR1 SQVTM, CDR2 ANQGSEA. This CDR3 has 12 amino acids. V lost 8 bases, J lost 6 bases, and 16 bases lay in between. CDR3 nucleotides: TGCAGCTTTAGGCGGGACTCCGCTGAAGCTTTCTTT. This sequence encodes CSFRRDSAEAFF.

In regard to this clone: Other DNA variants within this sample encode the same CDR3. V usage is TRBV2 and J usage is TRBJ2-1; D may be TRBD2 (5 bases). This CDR3 is 14 amino acids long. Germline CDR1 and CDR2: SNHLY and FYNNEI. Trimming left V 6 bases short and J 1 base short, with 10 bases between. CDR3 sequence reads: CASREGSSYNEQFF. In DNA form, the CDR3 reads TGTGCCAGCAGAGAGGGTTCGTCCTACAATGAGCAGTTCTTC.

The gene calls are TRBV5-5 and TRBJ2-1; 8 nucleotides line up with TRBD1. V lost 1 base to trimming and J lost 7 bases; unmatched junction nucleotides: 7. The germline CDR1 and CDR2 sequences are SGHKS and YYEKEE (reference sequence). CDR3 length: 15 residues. The CDR3 bases are TGTGCCAGCAGCTTGTGGCAGGGGGCGCGGAATGAGCAGTTCTTC. It translates to CASSLWQGARNEQFF.

V is TRBV12-5 and J is TRBJ1-2; D unresolved. Germline-derived CDR1 and CDR2 are LGHNT and FRNRAP. CDR3 size: 14 residues. V was pared by 3 bases and J by 5 bases, with 13 bases between. The CDR3 loop reads CASGFWVDSYGYTF. CDR3 nucleotide sequence: TGTGCTAGTGGTTTTTGGGTTGACTCGTATGGCTACACCTTC.

The chain recombines TRBV5-1 with TRBJ2-5; D is unresolved. Germline CDR1 reads SGHRS; CDR2 reads YFSETQ. Trimming left V 0 bases short and J 2 bases short, with 8 bases between. The CDR3 contains 14 residues. CDR3 region: CASSLVAEQETQYF. Written as DNA, the CDR3 is TGCGCCAGCAGCTTGGTGGCGGAACAAGAGACCCAGTACTTC.

The sample holds one count of this clone. The chain has TRBV19 and TRBJ1-3; D gene uncertain. Trimming removed 7 bases at V and 0 bases at J, with 10 bases between. CDR3 length: 14 amino acids. The V gene's germline CDR1 is LNHDA and CDR2 SQIVND (reference sequence). The chain's CDR3 is CASTDASSGNTIYF. Written as DNA, the CDR3 is TGTGCCAGTACCGATGCCAGCTCTGGAAACACCATATATTTT.

The V and J genes are TRBV7-9 and TRBJ1-3, with unresolved D. V was trimmed by 1 base and J by 0 bases, leaving 16 bases between them. In germline, CDR1 is SEHNR, CDR2 FQNEAQ (reference sequence). This CDR3 is 18 amino acids long. CDR3 protein: CASSLGRDTGISGNTIYF. CDR3 sequence (DNA): TGTGCCAGCAGCTTAGGACGCGACACGGGAATCTCTGGAAACACCATATATTTT.

In this sample, this clone turned up once. The genes are TRBV19 and TRBJ1-6; D may be TRBD1 (6 bases). Trimming cost V 6 bases and J 5 bases, with 14 bases left between them. This CDR3 has 15 residues. Germline CDR1 is LNHDA and CDR2 is SQIVND (reference sequence). In nucleotides, the CDR3 is TGTGCCAGTAGGGGGGGGGCGAGAAATAATTCACCCCTCCACTTT. This sequence encodes CASRGGARNNSPLHF.

This sequence joins TRBV5-6 and TRBJ1-3; D gene unclear. Germline CDR1 SGHDT, CDR2 YYEEEE. There are 19 residues in the CDR3. V was trimmed by 4 bases and J by 0 bases, leaving 23 bases between them. This chain's CDR3 is CASSTHKWAGLYSGNTIYF. The CDR3 region has the DNA TGTGCCAGCAGCACTCACAAGTGGGCAGGCCTTTACTCTGGAAACACCATATATTTT.

The genes are TRBV6-1 and TRBJ2-3; tentatively, D is TRBD2 (6 bases). With 6 bases removed from V and 5 bases from J, the gap between germline ends came to 18 bases. This CDR3 has 15 amino acids. Germline CDR1 reads MNHNS; CDR2 reads SASEGT. The CDR3 region is CASSSLHGGKDTQYF. In DNA, the CDR3 is TGTGCCAGCAGCTCCTTACACGGGGGAAAAGATACGCAGTATTTT.

Here the CDR3 reads CASSLDYRTDMANTGELFF. CDR3 DNA sequence: TGTGCCAGCAGCTTAGATTACAGGACGGATATGGCGAACACCGGGGAGCTGTTTTTT. The chain recombines TRBV11-3 with TRBJ2-2; D might be TRBD1 (5 bases). The CDR3 covers 19 residues. The V and J ends lost 0 bases and 0 bases respectively, with 17 bases between them. CDR1 and CDR2 (germline): SGHNT, YENEEA.

J is TRBJ2-7 and V is TRBV2; D is possibly TRBD2 (5 bases). V was pared by 3 bases and J by 2 bases, with 20 bases between. From germline, CDR1 is SNHLY and CDR2 FYNNEI. This CDR3 region has 17 residues. The CDR3 reads CASSDPGNPSIPYEQYF. For the CDR3, the DNA is TGTGCCAGCAGTGATCCGGGGAACCCGAGCATCCCCTACGAGCAGTACTTC.